This T cell receptor beta chain was documented in a study of early T cells in non-severe SARS-CoV-2 infection. Study at large: Whole-blood bulk RNA, unsorted, was sequenced, and chains were unpaired.

General study findings and limits: Using VDJdb, the matching emphasized anti-spike CD8 responses while missing private and CD4 specificities.

Separate cDNA molecules each had unique molecular identifiers attached to them. TCRdb reprocessed the 5' RACE reads via MiXCR and lists one record per CDR3 protein. Among almost 30,000 distinct CDR3 sequences listed, 4% to 5.5% were seen once. This clonotype was seen many times. Its target is unknown. Deletions cut 0 bases from V and 4 bases from J, with 13 bases between. This CDR3 is 15 amino acids long. Germline CDR1 DFQATT, CDR2 SNEGSKA (reference sequence). This sequence joins TRBV20-1 and TRBJ1-5; D not certain. The sequencing sample was made of whole blood. The sequence was collected from an adult who was a healthcare worker with PCR-confirmed SARS-CoV-2 infection or an uninfected control (not recorded which). The CDR3 sequence is CSARDRGRKNQPQHF. The CDR3 DNA sequence: TGCAGTGCTAGAGATCGCGGCAGGAAAAATCAGCCCCAGCATTTT.